Below, one T cell receptor (beta chain) is given with its context. Data came from immunoSEQ multiplex PCR; TCRdb stores just in-frame clones and leaves some out. The sample has about 59,000 clones; around 94% are singletons. The data were taken from a study of T cell changes during pregnancy in multiple sclerosis. The germline gives CDR1 LGHNA, CDR2 YSLEER. With 1 base clipped from V and 5 bases from J, the junction kept 0 bases outside the gene matches. This CDR3 is built from 14 residues. This clonotype originated in a female donor with multiple sclerosis, enrolled in a pregnancy study. This chain uses TRBV4-3 with TRBJ2-3; 10 bases match TRBD2. Sequences were derived from CD8+ T cells from peripheral blood mononuclear cells, sampled after pregnancy. The CDR3 loop reads CASSQGTSGDTQYF. In DNA, the CDR3 is TGCGCCAGCAGCCAAGGGACTAGCGGAGATACGCAGTATTTT.